A selection of T cell receptor beta chains follows, all from one sample in a study of graft-versus-host responses after intestinal transplantation. Only in-frame clones appear in the TCRdb table, and some are missing; sequencing was by immunoSEQ multiplex PCR. There are 90,000 to 120,000 clones in the sample; roughly 87% occur only once, and around 0.7% lies in the top ten. For these receptors, no antigen is known. Sequenced here: unstimulated CD4+ T cells sorted from spleen or lymph node cells, sampled before transplant. The receptor source for this set is a human donor who was the organ donor for an intestinal transplant. Both conserved end residues are part of each CDR3. The D gene is left open where the match is weak. A clone size is listed for some rows: how often the clone was seen (once, few, many), or a class if it is expanded.

v_call: TRBV25-1
j_call: TRBJ2-5
clone_size: .
d_call: TRBD2
cdr3_aa: CASSEGGLAGIETQYF
cdr3_nt: TGTGCCAGCAGTGAGGGTGGACTAGCGGGAATCGAGACCCAGTACTTC

v_call: TRBV19
j_call: TRBJ1-1
clone_size: .
d_call: .
cdr3_aa: CASSIIPGVENTEAFF
cdr3_nt: TGTGCCAGTAGTATCATTCCCGGGGTTGAGAACACTGAAGCTTTCTTT

v_call: TRBV7-9
j_call: TRBJ2-1
clone_size: .
d_call: TRBD2
cdr3_aa: CASSLPGTSKNEQFF
cdr3_nt: TGTGCCAGCAGCTTACCCGGGACTAGCAAGAATGAGCAGTTCTTC

v_call: TRBV19
j_call: TRBJ2-1
clone_size: once
d_call: .
cdr3_aa: CASSIGLSRTYNEQFF
cdr3_nt: TGTGCCAGTAGCATAGGACTGTCGAGGACCTACAATGAGCAGTTCTTC

v_call: TRBV2
j_call: TRBJ2-7
clone_size: .
d_call: .
cdr3_aa: CASRTNSYEQYF
cdr3_nt: TGTGCCAGCAGGACAAACTCCTACGAGCAGTACTTC

v_call: TRBV28
j_call: TRBJ1-5
clone_size: once
d_call: .
cdr3_aa: CASSEGNQPQHF
cdr3_nt: TGTGCCAGCAGCGAGGGGAATCAGCCCCAGCATTTT

v_call: TRBV9
j_call: TRBJ2-5
clone_size: .
d_call: .
cdr3_aa: CASSVVGGQETQYF
cdr3_nt: TGTGCCAGCAGCGTAGTGGGGGGCCAAGAGACCCAGTACTTC

v_call: TRBV1
j_call: TRBJ2-2
clone_size: .
d_call: .
cdr3_aa: CTSSQHSGSTTGELFF
cdr3_nt: TGCACCAGCAGCCAACATAGCGGGAGTACCACCGGGGAGCTGTTTTTT

v_call: TRBV13
j_call: TRBJ2-3
clone_size: .
d_call: TRBD2
cdr3_aa: CASSLNRLARTDTQYF
cdr3_nt: TGTGCCAGCAGCTTAAACAGACTAGCCCGCACAGATACGCAGTATTTT

v_call: TRBV25-1
j_call: TRBJ1-4
clone_size: .
d_call: .
cdr3_aa: CASSEYSEKLFF
cdr3_nt: TGTGCCAGCAGTGAATATAGTGAAAAACTGTTTTTT

v_call: TRBV10-2
j_call: TRBJ2-5
clone_size: few
d_call: TRBD2
cdr3_aa: CASSENGRAQETQYF
cdr3_nt: TGCGCCAGCAGTGAAAACGGGAGGGCCCAAGAGACCCAGTACTTC

v_call: TRBV6-1
j_call: TRBJ1-5
clone_size: .
d_call: .
cdr3_aa: CASSEVFSGQPQHF
cdr3_nt: TGTGCCAGCAGTGAAGTTTTCTCTGGTCAGCCCCAGCATTTT

v_call: TRBV19
j_call: TRBJ1-5
clone_size: .
d_call: .
cdr3_aa: CASSVWGGTYSNQPQHF
cdr3_nt: TGTGCCAGTAGCGTTTGGGGGGGGACGTATAGCAATCAGCCCCAGCATTTT